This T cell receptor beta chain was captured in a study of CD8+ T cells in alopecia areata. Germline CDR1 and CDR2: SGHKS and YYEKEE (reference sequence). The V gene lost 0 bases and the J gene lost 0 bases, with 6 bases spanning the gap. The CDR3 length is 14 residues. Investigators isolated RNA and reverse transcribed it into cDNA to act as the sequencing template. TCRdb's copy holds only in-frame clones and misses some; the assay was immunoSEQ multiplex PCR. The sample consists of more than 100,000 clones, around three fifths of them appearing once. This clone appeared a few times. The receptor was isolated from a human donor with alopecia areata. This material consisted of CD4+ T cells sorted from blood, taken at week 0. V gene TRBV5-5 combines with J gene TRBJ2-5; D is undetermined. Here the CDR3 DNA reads TGTGCCAGCAGCTTGGTTCCGGACCAAGAGACCCAGTACTTC. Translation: CASSLVPDQETQYF.